Listed below are T cell receptor beta chains from one sample, sequenced in a study of T cell responses to AZD1222 COVID-19 vaccine. Measured with immunoSEQ multiplex PCR; TCRdb has only the in-frame clones, and not every one. Of fewer than 100,000 clones in the sample, about 90% were seen once. This sample comprised peripheral blood, obtained on day 0 of AZD1222 vaccination. Source of these receptors: an adult in good health. The CDR3 runs from the conserved cysteine through the conserved F or W. A D gene is named only where the DNA matches it firmly. Only some rows state a clone size, as once, few, many or a class for expanded clones.

d_call j_call clone_size v_call cdr3_aa cdr3_nt
TRBD1 TRBJ2-7 . TRBV9 CASSVGLGTGHTEQYF TGTGCCAGCAGCGTAGGGCTCGGGACAGGACATACCGAGCAGTACTTC
. TRBJ1-4 . TRBV18 CASSPVGRPNEKLFF TGTGCCAGCTCACCAGTCGGCAGACCTAATGAAAAACTGTTTTTT
. TRBJ2-7 . TRBV18 CASSPLGGGRDAGEQYF TGTGCCAGCTCACCCCTGGGCGGGGGCCGCGATGCCGGGGAGCAGTACTTC
. TRBJ2-7 . TRBV4-3 CASSRRALFGTDEQYF TGCGCCAGCAGCCGGAGGGCACTGTTCGGCACCGACGAGCAGTACTTC
TRBD2 TRBJ2-7 . TRBV9 CASSVSGSGGSYEQYF TGTGCCAGCAGCGTATCAGGTAGCGGGGGTTCTTACGAGCAGTACTTC
. TRBJ2-2 . TRBV19 CASRVHRAPNTGELFF TGTGCCAGTAGGGTTCACAGGGCCCCGAACACCGGGGAGCTGTTTTTT
TRBD2 TRBJ2-5 few TRBV9 CASSVGITGGPETQYF TGTGCCAGCAGCGTAGGGATAACGGGGGGTCCAGAGACCCAGTACTTC
TRBD2 TRBJ2-3 few TRBV6-5 CAGSPGLASDTQYF TGTGCCGGATCCCCGGGACTAGCGTCAGATACGCAGTATTTT
. TRBJ1-2 . TRBV7-2 CASSLGGSYGYTF TGTGCCAGCAGCTTAGGGGGTTCCTATGGCTACACCTTC
. TRBJ1-5 . TRBV6-2/TRBV6-3 CASSYGFNQPQHF TGTGCCAGCAGTTACGGATTCAATCAGCCCCAGCATTTT
. TRBJ1-6 . TRBV7-2 CASSLVSGAQSPLHF TGTGCCAGCAGCTTAGTTTCCGGGGCCCAGTCACCCCTCCACTTT
. TRBJ2-7 . TRBV5-6 CASSLVKHEQYF TGTGCCAGCAGCTTAGTCAAACACGAGCAGTACTTC
. TRBJ1-3 . TRBV9 CASSVVPGSNGNTIYF TGTGCCAGCAGCGTAGTCCCGGGCAGCAACGGAAACACCATATATTTT
. TRBJ1-1 . TRBV29-1 CSAFRWGPNTEAFF TGCAGCGCCTTCCGCTGGGGGCCGAACACTGAAGCTTTCTTT
. TRBJ1-5 once TRBV28 CASRRGSRAQHF TGTGCCAGCAGAAGGGGGAGTAGGGCCCAGCATTTT
. TRBJ2-2 . TRBV15 CATSRVGELFF TGTGCCACCAGCAGAGTTGGGGAGCTGTTTTTT
TRBD1 TRBJ1-1 . TRBV3-1/TRBV3-2 CASSRQGNSEAFF TGTGCCAGCAGCCGACAGGGGAATAGTGAAGCTTTCTTT
TRBD1 TRBJ2-7 . TRBV12-5 CASGLTGGYEQYF TGTGCTAGTGGTTTGACAGGGGGGTACGAGCAGTACTTC
. TRBJ1-6 . TRBV3-1/TRBV3-2 CASSLGNSPLHF TGTGCCAGCAGCCTGGGGAATTCACCCCTCCACTTT
TRBD1 TRBJ1-2 . TRBV27 CASSFEGQGYGYTF TGTGCCAGCAGTTTCGAGGGACAGGGCTATGGCTACACCTTC
. TRBJ1-3 . TRBV5-3 CARSYYLSGNTIYF TGTGCCAGAAGCTACTACCTCTCTGGAAACACCATATATTTT
TRBD2 TRBJ2-1 . TRBV5-1 CASSWPGTSGGARYNEQFF TGCGCCAGCAGCTGGCCGGGGACTAGCGGGGGGGCCAGGTACAATGAGCAGTTCTTC
TRBD1 TRBJ1-1 . TRBV2 CASLQGGKAFF TGTGCCAGCCTGCAGGGGGGGAAAGCTTTCTTT
. TRBJ1-1 . TRBV15 CATSRTSGSGEAFF TGTGCCACCAGCAGAACCTCAGGGTCCGGTGAAGCTTTCTTT